The source of this TCR beta chain is a study of cytomegalovirus exposure and HLA in healthy donors. Study as a whole: Among some 400 genotyped donors, around 80% fell in the Caucasian-associated ancestry cluster. Study results and limitations: Diagnosis of cytomegalovirus status made by the classifier reportedly showed high specificity and sensitivity.

Primers included in the PCR were 60 Vbeta and 13 Jbeta primers. The repertoire was sequenced with immunoSEQ multiplex PCR; TCRdb's copy has only in-frame clones and lacks some. The sample shows some 150,000 clones, approximately 80% of them seen only once. About this clone itself: Its antigen remains unidentified.

There are 13 residues in the CDR3. The ends were cut back, 2 bases at V and 5 bases at J, with 10 bases in the middle. From germline, CDR1 is SGHRS and CDR2 YFSETQ. The rearrangement uses TRBV5-1 and TRBJ1-1; D perhaps matches TRBD1 (5 bases). The receptor was isolated from a woman aged 50 to 65 in good health and CMV-seropositive. The sequenced sample was PBMCs. CDR3 coding DNA: TGCGCCAGCAGCTTTGCGGGGGGGACTGAAGCTTTCTTT. Its translation: CASSFAGGTEAFF.